This is a list of T cell receptor beta chains from one sample in a study of molecular identifiers for immune sequencing clone quantification. TCRdb reanalysed the PCR reads using MiXCR and keeps one entry per CDR3 protein. This repertoire shows over 90,000 distinct CDR3 sequences, about 35% found once; its top ten account for about a tenth. The sequencing input was naive CD8+ T cells from blood, with Jurkat cell RNA spiked in. Source of these receptors: a human donor in good health. Some libraries in this study had Jurkat cell RNA spiked in. Each CDR3 is given with its conserved first and last residue. Fields, in order: V gene, J gene, clone size, D gene, CDR3 DNA, CDR3 protein. D genes are given only for firm matches. Some rows have no size entry. The others give once, few or many, or a class for an expanded clone.

v_gene: TRBV29-1; j_gene: TRBJ2-1; abundance: NA; d_gene: NA; CDR3nt: TGCAGCGGTTCCCCTTTTGGCCAGCCCAATGAGCAGTTCTTC; CDR3aa: CSGSPFGQPNEQFF
v_gene: TRBV6-6; j_gene: TRBJ1-5; abundance: many; d_gene: NA; CDR3nt: TGTGCCAGCAGTGTGGGACGGATTGAGGCCCAGCATTTT; CDR3aa: CASSVGRIEAQHF
v_gene: TRBV19; j_gene: TRBJ2-1; abundance: NA; d_gene: TRBD2; CDR3nt: TGTGCCAGTAGTATTTTCTCGGGAGGGGAGAATGAGCAGTTCTTC; CDR3aa: CASSIFSGGENEQFF
v_gene: TRBV6-2/TRBV6-3; j_gene: TRBJ1-5; abundance: NA; d_gene: NA; CDR3nt: TGTGCCAGCAGTTACCCCAGGACTCACCGGCCCCAGCATTTT; CDR3aa: CASSYPRTHRPQHF
v_gene: TRBV28; j_gene: TRBJ2-7; abundance: NA; d_gene: NA; CDR3nt: TGTGCCAGCAGCTTTGGGACACCCCTCGAGCAGTACTTC; CDR3aa: CASSFGTPLEQYF
v_gene: TRBV28; j_gene: TRBJ2-6; abundance: few; d_gene: NA; CDR3nt: TGTGCCAGCAGTCCTAGCGTAGGCGCTGGGGCCAACGTCCTGACTTTC; CDR3aa: CASSPSVGAGANVLTF
v_gene: TRBV4-3; j_gene: TRBJ1-4; abundance: NA; d_gene: NA; CDR3nt: TGCGCCAGCAGCCAAGATTCCGGGAGGACTCGGGGTGAAAAACTGTTTTTT; CDR3aa: CASSQDSGRTRGEKLFF
v_gene: TRBV11-2; j_gene: TRBJ2-7; abundance: NA; d_gene: TRBD2; CDR3nt: TGTGCCAGCAGCTCGGGACTAGCGGCCTCCTACGAGCAGTACTTC; CDR3aa: CASSSGLAASYEQYF
v_gene: TRBV4-1; j_gene: TRBJ2-7; abundance: few; d_gene: NA; CDR3nt: TGCGCCAGCAGCCAGACCTTCGGGGCCTACGAGCAGTACTTC; CDR3aa: CASSQTFGAYEQYF
v_gene: TRBV7-8; j_gene: TRBJ2-3; abundance: NA; d_gene: TRBD2; CDR3nt: TGTGCCAGCAGCTTAGGGGGCGGGAGAGGTATAGATACGCAGTATTTT; CDR3aa: CASSLGGGRGIDTQYF
v_gene: TRBV5-1; j_gene: TRBJ1-1; abundance: NA; d_gene: NA; CDR3nt: TGCGCCAGCAGCCCGACAGACGCTGAAGCTTTCTTT; CDR3aa: CASSPTDAEAFF
v_gene: TRBV19; j_gene: TRBJ2-5; abundance: few; d_gene: NA; CDR3nt: TGTGCCAGTAGTTTCTGGGAAGAGACCCAGTACTTC; CDR3aa: CASSFWEETQYF
v_gene: TRBV28; j_gene: TRBJ2-7; abundance: NA; d_gene: NA; CDR3nt: TGTGCCAGCAGTTTACCCCGTCGTATCGCGGCAGCCTACGAGCAGTACTTC; CDR3aa: CASSLPRRIAAAYEQYF
v_gene: TRBV12-3/TRBV12-4; j_gene: TRBJ2-3; abundance: many; d_gene: NA; CDR3nt: TGTGCCAGCACCCCGGCTGGGAGCCCCGATACGCAGTATTTT; CDR3aa: CASTPAGSPDTQYF
v_gene: TRBV20-1; j_gene: TRBJ2-1; abundance: few; d_gene: NA; CDR3nt: TGCAGTGCTAGCGGGACCTACAATGAGCAGTTCTTC; CDR3aa: CSASGTYNEQFF
v_gene: TRBV12-5; j_gene: TRBJ2-2; abundance: NA; d_gene: NA; CDR3nt: TGTGCTAGTGGTTTGGTAGCCGGGGAGCTGTTTTTC; CDR3aa: CASGLVAGELFF
v_gene: TRBV20-1; j_gene: TRBJ2-2; abundance: few; d_gene: TRBD2; CDR3nt: TGCAGTGCTAGAGAAACTAGCGGGTTCACCGGGGAGCTGTTTTTT; CDR3aa: CSARETSGFTGELFF
v_gene: TRBV7-2; j_gene: TRBJ2-1; abundance: NA; d_gene: NA; CDR3nt: TGTGCCAGCAGCCCAACGCCGCCCAATGAGCAGGTCTTC; CDR3aa: CASSPTPPNEQVF
v_gene: TRBV9; j_gene: TRBJ2-5; abundance: NA; d_gene: NA; CDR3nt: TGTGCCAGCAGCACGTCGACAGGACTGGAAGAGACCCAGTACTTC; CDR3aa: CASSTSTGLEETQYF
v_gene: TRBV27; j_gene: TRBJ2-3; abundance: few; d_gene: TRBD2; CDR3nt: TGTGCCAGCAGTGGCCGTAGCGGGCCTATCACAGATACGCAGTATTTT; CDR3aa: CASSGRSGPITDTQYF
v_gene: TRBV10-3; j_gene: TRBJ2-3; abundance: few; d_gene: NA; CDR3nt: TGTGCCATCACCAACCGTCTCGGGGACACAGATACGCAGTATTTT; CDR3aa: CAITNRLGDTDTQYF
v_gene: TRBV4-2; j_gene: TRBJ2-1; abundance: NA; d_gene: TRBD2; CDR3nt: TGTGCCAGCAGCCAAGAGGGGACTAGTGGGTCCAATGAGCAGATCTTC; CDR3aa: CASSQEGTSGSNEQIF
v_gene: TRBV7-9; j_gene: TRBJ2-3; abundance: NA; d_gene: NA; CDR3nt: TGTGCCAGCAGTTCAGGGGTTGCCACAGATACGCAGTATTTT; CDR3aa: CASSSGVATDTQYF
v_gene: TRBV7-9; j_gene: TRBJ2-3; abundance: few; d_gene: NA; CDR3nt: TGTGCCAGCAGCGCCCTAGTCTACAGGGCTAGGGGCCGCACAGATACGCAGTATTTT; CDR3aa: CASSALVYRARGRTDTQYF
v_gene: TRBV6-2/TRBV6-3; j_gene: TRBJ1-3; abundance: few; d_gene: NA; CDR3nt: TGTGCCGTGGAAGGGGCGTACTCTGGAAACACCATATATTTT; CDR3aa: CAVEGAYSGNTIYF
v_gene: TRBV7-9; j_gene: TRBJ2-7; abundance: few; d_gene: NA; CDR3nt: TGTGCCAGCAGCTTAGCGGCCGGGAGCCAGACCTACGAGCAGTACTTC; CDR3aa: CASSLAAGSQTYEQYF
v_gene: TRBV28; j_gene: TRBJ2-7; abundance: few; d_gene: NA; CDR3nt: TGTGCCAGCAGTGCCCAAGCAGGGGCCTACGAGCAGTACTTC; CDR3aa: CASSAQAGAYEQYF
v_gene: TRBV7-8; j_gene: TRBJ2-7; abundance: few; d_gene: NA; CDR3nt: TGTGCCAGCAGCTTAAGCGGCAGGGAATCCTACGAGCAGTACTTC; CDR3aa: CASSLSGRESYEQYF
v_gene: TRBV27; j_gene: TRBJ2-3; abundance: few; d_gene: NA; CDR3nt: TGTGCCAGCAGTCGCAATTGGGGTCATGATACGCAGTATTTT; CDR3aa: CASSRNWGHDTQYF